Below, 2 T cell receptor beta chains from the same sample are listed, as sequenced in a study of blood T cell repertoires in COVID-19 (TCRdb year 2020). Library preparation was by the immunoSEQ multiplex PCR assay. Not all clones reach the TCRdb copy of this immuneACCESS table, which keeps in-frame sequences only. Checked studies attribute under half of the gap to unresolved V genes and leave the rest unexplained. The sample profile shows 180,000 or so clones; about 85% of them were found once. The leading ten clones occupy over 7.5% of the sample. The sequenced sample was peripheral blood. The receptors shown here come from an elderly woman with acute or convalescent COVID-19.

This clone has a single count. The chain recombines TRBV7-3 with TRBJ2-1; no clear D. This CDR3 has 14 residues. The V end was cut by 2 bases, the J end by 0 bases, with 5 bases between. The germline gives CDR1 SGHTA, CDR2 FQGTGA. The CDR3 region has the DNA TGTGCCAGCAGCTTAGAACTCTCCTACAATGAGCAGTTCTTC. Protein: CASSLELSYNEQFF.

CDR3 coding DNA: TGTGCCAGCATCCTTCTCGGGAGGGATAATTCACCCCTCCACTTT. Translation: CASILLGRDNSPLHF. The V gene is TRBV6-5, the J gene TRBJ1-6; D remains ambiguous. The length of the CDR3 is 15 residues. CDR1 is MNHEY, CDR2 SVGAGI, per germline. The V and J ends lost 7 bases and 5 bases respectively, with 15 bases between them.